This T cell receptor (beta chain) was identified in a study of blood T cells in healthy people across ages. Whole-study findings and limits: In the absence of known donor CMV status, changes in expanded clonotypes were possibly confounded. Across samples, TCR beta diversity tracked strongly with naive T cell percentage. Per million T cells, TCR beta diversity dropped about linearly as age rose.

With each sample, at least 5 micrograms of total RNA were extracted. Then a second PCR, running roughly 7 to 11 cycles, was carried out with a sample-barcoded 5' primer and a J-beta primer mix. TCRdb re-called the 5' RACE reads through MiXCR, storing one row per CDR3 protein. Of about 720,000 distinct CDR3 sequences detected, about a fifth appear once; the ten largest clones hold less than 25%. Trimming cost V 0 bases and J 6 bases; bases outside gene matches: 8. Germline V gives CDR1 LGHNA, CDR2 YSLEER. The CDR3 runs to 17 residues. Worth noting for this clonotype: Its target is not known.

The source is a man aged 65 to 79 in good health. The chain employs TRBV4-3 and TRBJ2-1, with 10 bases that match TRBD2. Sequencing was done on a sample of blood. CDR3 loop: CASSQERSLAGGNEQFF. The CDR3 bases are TGCGCCAGCAGCCAAGAGAGGTCTTTAGCGGGAGGCAATGAGCAGTTCTTC.